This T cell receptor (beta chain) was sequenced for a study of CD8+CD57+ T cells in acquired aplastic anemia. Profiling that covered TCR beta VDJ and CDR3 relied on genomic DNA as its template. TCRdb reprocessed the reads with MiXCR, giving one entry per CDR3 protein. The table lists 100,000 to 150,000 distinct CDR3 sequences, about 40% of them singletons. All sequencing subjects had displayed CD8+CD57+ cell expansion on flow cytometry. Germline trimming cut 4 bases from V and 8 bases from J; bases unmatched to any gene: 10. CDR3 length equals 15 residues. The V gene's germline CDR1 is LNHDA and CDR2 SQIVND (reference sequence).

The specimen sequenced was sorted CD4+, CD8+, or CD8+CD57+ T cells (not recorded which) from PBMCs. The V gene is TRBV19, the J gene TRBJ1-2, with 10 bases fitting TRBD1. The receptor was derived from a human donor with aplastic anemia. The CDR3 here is CASSTPGTGARGYTF. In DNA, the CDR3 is TGTGCCAGTAGTACCCCAGGGACAGGGGCGAGGGGCTACACCTTC. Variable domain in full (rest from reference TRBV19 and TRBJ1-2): DGGITQSPKYLFRKEGQNVTLSCEQNLNHDAMYWYRQDPGQGLRLIYYSQIVNDFQKGDIAEGYSVSREKKESFPLTVTSAQKNPTAFYLCASSTPGTGARGYTFGSGTRLTVV.